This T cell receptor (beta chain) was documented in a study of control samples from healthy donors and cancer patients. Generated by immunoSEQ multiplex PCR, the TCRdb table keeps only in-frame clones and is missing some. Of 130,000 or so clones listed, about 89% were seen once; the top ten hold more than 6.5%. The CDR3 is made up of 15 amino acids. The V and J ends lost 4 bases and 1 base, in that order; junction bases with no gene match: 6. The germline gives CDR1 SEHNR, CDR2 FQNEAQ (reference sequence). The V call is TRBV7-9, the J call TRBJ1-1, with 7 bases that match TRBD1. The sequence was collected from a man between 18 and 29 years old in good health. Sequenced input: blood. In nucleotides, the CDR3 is TGTGCCAGCAGCTCCCCTCGGACAGGGAACACTGAAGCTTTCTTT. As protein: CASSSPRTGNTEAFF.